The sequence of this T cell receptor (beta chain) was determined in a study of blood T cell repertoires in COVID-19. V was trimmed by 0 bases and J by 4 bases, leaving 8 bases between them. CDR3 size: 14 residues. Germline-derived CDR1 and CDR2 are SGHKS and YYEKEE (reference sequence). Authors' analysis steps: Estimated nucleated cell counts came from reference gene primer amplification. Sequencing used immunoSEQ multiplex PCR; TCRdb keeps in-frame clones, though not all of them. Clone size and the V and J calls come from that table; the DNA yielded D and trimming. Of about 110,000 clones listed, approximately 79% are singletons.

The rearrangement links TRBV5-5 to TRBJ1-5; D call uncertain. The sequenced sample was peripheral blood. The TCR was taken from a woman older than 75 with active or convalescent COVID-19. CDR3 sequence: CASSLGHQNQPQHF. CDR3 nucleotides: TGTGCCAGCAGCTTGGGCCATCAGAATCAGCCCCAGCATTTT.